This TCR beta chain was sequenced in a study of OX40 agonist ivuxolimab in advanced cancers. In the study overall: The dose-escalation cohort had hepatocellular carcinoma, melanoma, renal cell or head and neck cancer. Study-wide findings and caveats: The average count of expanded clones was higher among CD8+ T cells than among CD4+.

Points on this clone: Its antigen is unidentified.

Autoimmune disease history or systemic immunosuppression led to patient exclusion. Deletions cut 1 base from V and 4 bases from J, with 8 bases between. Germline V lookup: CDR1 KGHSH, CDR2 LQKENI. CDR3 length: 15 residues. The repertoire was sequenced with immunoSEQ multiplex PCR; TCRdb's copy has only in-frame clones and lacks some. The sample lists approximately 89,000 clones, around 90% occurring once. J is TRBJ2-6 and V is TRBV18; D is possibly TRBD2 (5 bases). The sequence came from an adult with an advanced solid tumor such as melanoma, head and neck, liver or kidney cancer. Sequenced here: CD4+ or CD8+ T cells sorted from blood, sampled in a trial of the OX40 agonist ivuxolimab. CDR3 amino acids: CASSPQGAGANVLTF. CDR3 bases: TGTGCCAGCTCACCACAGGGAGCCGGGGCCAACGTCCTGACTTTC.